The TCR beta chain under discussion was sequenced for a study of shared clonotypes between healthy human individuals. Per the germline V gene, CDR1 is MDHEN and CDR2 is SYDVKM. This CDR3 has 14 amino acids. The V end lost 7 bases, the J end lost 4 bases, and 16 bases lay between the germline ends. Note on this clone: Its matching antigen is unknown.

Method: immunoSEQ multiplex PCR; TCRdb's copy keeps in-frame clones and lacks some. The sample lists 950,000 to 1,200,000 clones, approximately 75% occurring once. Study results and caveats: The authors expected sequencing depth to affect clonotype sharing among donors.

The donor cohort consisted entirely of Caucasian adults residing in Nashville, Tennessee. The TCR was taken from a man between 18 and 29 years old in good health. Some clones in this sample may be carry-over from other donors' samples. Sequencing was done on a sample of memory CD4+ T cells from PBMCs. Stated subset: CD45RA-negative fraction. The chain combines TRBV28 with TRBJ1-2; TRBD1 is a possible D gene (5 bases). CDR3 nucleotides: TGTGCCAGCACTTTTCAGGGTCGGCTCTATGGCTACACCTTC. This translates into CASTFQGRLYGYTF.